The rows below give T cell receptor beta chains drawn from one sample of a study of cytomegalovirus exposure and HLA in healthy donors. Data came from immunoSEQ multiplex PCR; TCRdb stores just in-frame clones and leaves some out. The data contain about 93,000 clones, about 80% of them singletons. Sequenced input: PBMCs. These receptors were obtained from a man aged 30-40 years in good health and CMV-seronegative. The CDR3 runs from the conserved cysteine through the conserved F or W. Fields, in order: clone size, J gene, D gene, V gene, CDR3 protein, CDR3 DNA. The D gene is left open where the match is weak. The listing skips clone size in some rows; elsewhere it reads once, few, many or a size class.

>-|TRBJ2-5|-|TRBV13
CASSPPSQETQYF
TGTGCCAGCAGCCCCCCGAGCCAAGAGACCCAGTACTTC
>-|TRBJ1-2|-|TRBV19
CASSNQGTTNYGYTF
TGTGCCAGTAGTAATCAGGGGACTACTAACTATGGCTACACCTTC
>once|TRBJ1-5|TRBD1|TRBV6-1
CASSEGTGGGRTQPQHF
TGTGCCAGCAGTGAAGGGACAGGGGGCGGTAGAACTCAGCCCCAGCATTTT
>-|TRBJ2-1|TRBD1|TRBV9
CASSVGDRGDEQFF
TGTGCCAGCAGCGTAGGGGACAGGGGAGATGAGCAGTTCTTC
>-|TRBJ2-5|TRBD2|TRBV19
CASTPGGLETQYF
TGTGCCAGTACCCCGGGGGGGTTGGAGACCCAGTACTTC
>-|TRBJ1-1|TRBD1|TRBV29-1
CSVEFRFDRGPPGTEAFF
TGCAGCGTTGAGTTTAGGTTCGACAGGGGTCCCCCGGGGACTGAAGCTTTCTTT
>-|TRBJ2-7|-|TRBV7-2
CASSLGDGGLYEQYF
TGTGCCAGCAGCTTGGGGGACGGGGGACTTTACGAGCAGTACTTC
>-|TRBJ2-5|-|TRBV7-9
CASSLARGFQETQYF
TGTGCCAGCAGCTTAGCGCGGGGTTTTCAAGAGACCCAGTACTTC
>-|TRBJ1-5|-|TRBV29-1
CSAGTSDQPQHF
TGCAGCGCCGGGACTTCCGATCAGCCCCAGCATTTT
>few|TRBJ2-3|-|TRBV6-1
CAGKRGGTDTQYF
TGTGCCGGCAAAAGGGGGGGGACAGATACGCAGTATTTT
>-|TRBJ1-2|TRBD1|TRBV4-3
CASSQPGTGVYGYTF
TGCGCCAGCAGCCAGCCCGGGACAGGGGTCTATGGCTACACCTTC
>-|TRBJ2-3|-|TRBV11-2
CASKVGGVPDTQYF
TGTGCCAGCAAGGTGGGAGGTGTCCCAGATACGCAGTATTTT
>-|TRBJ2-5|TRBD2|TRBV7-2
CASSLALAGDWETQYF
TGTGCCAGCAGCTTAGCCCTAGCGGGGGATTGGGAGACCCAGTACTTC